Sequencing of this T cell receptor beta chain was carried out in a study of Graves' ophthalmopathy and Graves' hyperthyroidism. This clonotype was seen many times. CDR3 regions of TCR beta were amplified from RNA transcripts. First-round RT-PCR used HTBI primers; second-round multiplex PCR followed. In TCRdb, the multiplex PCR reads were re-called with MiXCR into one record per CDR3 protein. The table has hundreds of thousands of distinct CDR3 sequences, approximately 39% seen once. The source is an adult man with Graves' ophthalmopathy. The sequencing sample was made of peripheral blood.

CDR3 bases: TGTGCCAGTAGTACCCTGGGGAACAGCAGACATAGCAATCAGCCCCAGCATTTT. It is translated as CASSTLGNSRHSNQPQHF. This chain links TRBV19 with TRBJ1-5; no firm D call. The CDR3 has 18 residues. In germline, CDR1 is LNHDA, CDR2 SQIVND (reference sequence). V lost 4 bases and J 0 bases, leaving 19 bases between the germline ends.